The sequence of this T cell receptor beta chain was determined in a study of Graves' ophthalmopathy and Graves' hyperthyroidism. Background on the study: Stable hyperthyroidism meant no ophthalmopathy within 18 months of follow-up.

The sequenced template was RNA, covering the TCR beta CDR3 region. Second-round multiplex PCR followed a first-round RT-PCR using HTBI primers. TCRdb re-called the multiplex PCR reads through MiXCR, storing one row per CDR3 protein. The sample has about 590,000 distinct CDR3 sequences, 35% to 45% seen once. Looked up from germline, CDR1 is SGHTA and CDR2 is FQGNSA. The CDR3 runs 13 residues. Trimming shortened V by 5 bases and J by 7 bases, and 13 bases separated the two germline ends. The receptor was isolated from an adult man with Graves' hyperthyroidism. This chain connects TRBV7-2 to TRBJ2-3; D unresolved. The sequencing sample was made of peripheral blood or thyroid tissue (not recorded which). In DNA, the CDR3 is TGTGCCAGCAGCCGAAATGCTAGGAATACGCAGTATTTT. It translates to CASSRNARNTQYF.